A selection of T cell receptor beta chains follows, all from one sample in a study of blood T cells in healthy people across ages. TCRdb processed the 5' RACE reads anew with MiXCR; each CDR3 protein has one entry. The sample yields roughly 1,700,000 distinct CDR3 sequences, 28% seen once. Sequencing was performed on blood. The source of these receptors is a woman aged 30 to 39 in good health. Each CDR3 is given with its conserved first and last residue. The D gene is left open where the match is weak. Not every row has a clone size; where given, it reads once, few, many or a size class.

j_gene | v_gene | abundance | d_gene | CDR3aa | CDR3nt
TRBJ2-5 | TRBV9 | few | - | CASSTGISGETQYF | TGTGCCAGCAGCACAGGGATTAGTGGAGAGACCCAGTACTTC
TRBJ1-4 | TRBV14 | once | TRBD1 | CASSVQGPWDEKLFF | TGTGCCAGCAGCGTACAGGGGCCCTGGGACGAAAAACTGTTTTTT
TRBJ2-7 | TRBV29-1 | many | - | CSVEDRQVLYF | TGCAGCGTTGAAGATCGACAGGTCCTGTACTTC
TRBJ2-7 | TRBV6-2/TRBV6-3 | - | TRBD2 | CASSYNPIPTSGRSLSDDEQYF | TGTGCCAGCAGTTATAACCCGATACCAACTAGCGGGAGAAGCTTGAGTGATGACGAGCAGTACTTC
TRBJ2-2 | TRBV7-2 | - | - | CAGSLIAALTGELFF | TGTGCCGGCAGCTTGATAGCGGCCCTCACCGGGGAGCTGTTTTTT
TRBJ2-2 | TRBV7-2 | few | TRBD1 | CASRSGQGRLFF | TGTGCCAGCAGGTCGGGACAGGGGCGACTGTTTTTT
TRBJ2-6 | TRBV12-3/TRBV12-4 | - | TRBD1 | CTSSPGGSGANVLTF | TGTACCAGCAGTCCAGGGGGATCTGGGGCCAACGTCCTGACTTTC
TRBJ2-2 | TRBV5-1 | - | - | CASSSNQGELFF | TGCGCCAGCAGCTCGAATCAAGGGGAGCTGTTTTTT
TRBJ2-5 | TRBV7-2 | - | - | CAGSLDRLETQYF | TGTGCCGGCAGCCTTGACCGACTAGAGACCCAGTACTTC
TRBJ2-3 | TRBV28 | - | TRBD1 | CASTGQGATDTQYF | TGTGCCAGCACCGGACAGGGGGCAACAGATACGCAGTATTTT
TRBJ2-1 | TRBV5-5 | - | TRBD2 | CASSLALADNEQFF | TGTGCCAGCAGCTTGGCGCTAGCGGACAATGAGCAGTTCTTC
TRBJ1-4 | TRBV5-1 | few | TRBD1 | CASSRDRRSEKLFF | TGCGCCAGCAGTCGGGACAGGCGGAGTGAAAAACTGTTTTTT
TRBJ2-3 | TRBV7-2 | - | - | CASSLGARRTRTDTQYF | TGTGCCAGCAGCTTAGGGGCCCGGAGGACCCGCACAGATACGCAGTATTTT
TRBJ2-2 | TRBV5-1 | - | - | CASSLVAGDRTGELFF | TGCGCCAGCAGCTTGGTGGCAGGGGATCGCACCGGGGAGCTGTTTTTT
TRBJ2-3 | TRBV11-1 | - | - | CASTPLERSTDTRYF | TGTGCCAGCACCCCACTGGAGCGGAGCACAGATACGCGGTATTTT
TRBJ2-5 | TRBV10-3 | many | - | CAISEGQETQYF | TGTGCCATCAGTGAGGGCCAAGAGACCCAGTACTTC
TRBJ1-2 | TRBV6-6 | few | - | CASSSSQGSNGYTF | TGTGCCAGCAGTAGCTCGCAGGGATCTAATGGCTACACCTTC
TRBJ2-7 | TRBV7-2 | - | - | CVSSPPPGGRYEQYF | TGTGTCAGCAGCCCCCCTCCTGGCGGGCGGTACGAGCAGTACTTC
TRBJ1-2 | TRBV12-3/TRBV12-4 | - | - | CASRSTGLSNGYTF | TGTGCCAGCAGGTCGACAGGACTAAGCAATGGCTACACCTTC
TRBJ2-7 | TRBV6-4 | - | - | CASSDSEGLFTYEQYF | TGTGCCAGCAGTGACTCCGAGGGGCTCTTTACCTACGAGCAGTACTTC
TRBJ2-3 | TRBV11-2 | - | - | CASSLGGSAQYF | TGTGCCAGCAGCTTAGGCGGATCGGCGCAGTATTTT
TRBJ2-7 | TRBV6-6 | many | - | CASSYSNRGVEQYF | TGTGCCAGCAGTTACTCGAATCGAGGGGTCGAGCAGTACTTC
TRBJ2-3 | TRBV5-6 | - | TRBD2 | CASSLWGGDPDTQYF | TGTGCCAGCAGTTTGTGGGGGGGAGACCCAGATACGCAGTATTTT
TRBJ1-5 | TRBV10-3 | - | - | CAISESEQGDPQHF | TGTGCCATCAGTGAGTCCGAACAGGGTGATCCCCAGCATTTT
TRBJ2-3 | TRBV4-3 | - | - | CASSRGRVSTDTQYF | TGCGCCAGCAGTAGAGGGCGGGTTAGCACAGATACGCAGTATTTT
TRBJ2-7 | TRBV7-9 | many | - | CASSPRVGSREQYF | TGTGCCAGCAGCCCTAGGGTGGGCAGTCGCGAGCAGTACTTC
TRBJ2-7 | TRBV12-3/TRBV12-4 | - | TRBD2 | CASSFGGGANEQYF | TGTGCCAGCAGTTTTGGCGGGGGTGCAAATGAGCAGTACTTC
TRBJ2-3 | TRBV24-1 | few | TRBD2 | CATSDGTSGRLADTQYF | TGTGCCACCAGTGACGGGACTAGCGGGAGGTTGGCAGATACGCAGTATTTT
TRBJ1-2 | TRBV28 | - | - | CASKLGDYGYTF | TGTGCCAGCAAGTTGGGAGACTATGGCTACACCTTC
TRBJ2-3 | TRBV7-3 | many | TRBD1 | CASSPQGADTQYF | TGTGCCAGCAGTCCACAGGGGGCGGATACGCAGTATTTT
TRBJ2-5 | TRBV5-4 | - | TRBD1 | CASSLSWDRGETQYF | TGTGCCAGCAGCCTTTCATGGGACAGGGGAGAGACCCAGTACTTC
TRBJ2-7 | TRBV20-1 | many | TRBD1 | CSATGQGVDEQYF | TGCAGTGCTACGGGACAGGGGGTAGACGAGCAGTACTTC
TRBJ2-3 | TRBV5-5 | - | - | CASSLVRSTNTDTQYF | TGTGCCAGCAGCTTGGTTAGATCGACTAACACAGATACGCAGTATTTT
TRBJ2-7 | TRBV29-1 | many | - | CSAQPGAGSYEQYF | TGCAGCGCCCAACCGGGGGCAGGCTCCTACGAGCAGTACTTC